The text below deals with one T cell receptor (beta chain). What it recognizes is unknown. This record comes from a study of CD4 T cells in relation to SARS-CoV-2 and coronaviruses. The overall study: PBMCs were cultured with antigen for 10 days before TCR beta sequencing.

Germline V CDR1 and CDR2: MNHEY, SMNVEV (reference sequence). J was trimmed by 0 bases and V by 5 bases; bases with no gene match: 18. There are 21 residues in the CDR3. Assay: immunoSEQ multiplex PCR; the TCRdb copy retains only in-frame clones and omits some. Seen here are 20,000 or so clones, about 80% observed once, and the top ten hold approximately 13%. CD4+ T cells from unexposed donors were obtained before the COVID-19 pandemic (2011-2018). CD4+ T cells were isolated from the cells after 10 days of culture. Cultures received half-medium IL-2 refreshes on days 3 and 7. V is TRBV27 and J is TRBJ2-1, with 11 bases matching TRBD2. The TCR comes from a human donor in good health. The sample taken for sequencing was CD4+ T cells from PBMCs, cultured in vitro. DNA of the CDR3: TGTGCCAGCAGTGCCACAGGGGTAGTAGCGGGAGGGCCACGCTCCTACAATGAGCAGTTCTTC. This encodes CASSATGVVAGGPRSYNEQFF.